Sequencing of this T cell receptor (beta chain) was carried out in a study of blood T cells in healthy people across ages. For the study at large: T cells yielded about one barcoded beta molecule per two cells through template switching.

The V and J ends lost 3 bases and 8 bases, in that order; junction bases with no gene match: 3. The CDR3 length is 13 residues. Each donor was a healthy Caucasian individual from Russia, aged roughly 6 to 100. A J-beta primer mix and a sample-barcoded 5' primer were used in a second PCR of about 6 to 12 cycles. TCRdb reprocessed the 5' RACE reads with MiXCR, giving one entry per CDR3 protein. Of about 1,500,000 distinct CDR3 sequences listed, 35% to 45% were seen once; the top ten hold 7.9%. What was sequenced was blood. The chain combines TRBV12-3 or TRBV12-4 with TRBJ2-1, with 8 bases that match TRBD2. This receptor was obtained from a young woman in good health. The CDR3 region is CASSLLAGYEQFF. The DNA of the CDR3 is TGTGCCAGCAGTTTGTTAGCGGGGTATGAGCAGTTCTTC.